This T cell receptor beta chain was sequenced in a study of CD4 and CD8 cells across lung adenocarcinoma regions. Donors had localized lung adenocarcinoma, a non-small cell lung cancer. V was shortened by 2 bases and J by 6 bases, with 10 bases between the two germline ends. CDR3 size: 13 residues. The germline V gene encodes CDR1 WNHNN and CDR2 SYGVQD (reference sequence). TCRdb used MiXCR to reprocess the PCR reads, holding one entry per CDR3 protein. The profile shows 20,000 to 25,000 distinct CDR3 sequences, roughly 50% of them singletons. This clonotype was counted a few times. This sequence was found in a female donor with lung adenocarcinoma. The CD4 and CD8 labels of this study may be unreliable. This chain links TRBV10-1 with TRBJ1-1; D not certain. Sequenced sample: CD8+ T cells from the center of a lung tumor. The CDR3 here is CASSERTLSEAFF. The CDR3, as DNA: TGCGCCAGCAGTGAGAGGACCCTATCTGAAGCTTTCTTT.